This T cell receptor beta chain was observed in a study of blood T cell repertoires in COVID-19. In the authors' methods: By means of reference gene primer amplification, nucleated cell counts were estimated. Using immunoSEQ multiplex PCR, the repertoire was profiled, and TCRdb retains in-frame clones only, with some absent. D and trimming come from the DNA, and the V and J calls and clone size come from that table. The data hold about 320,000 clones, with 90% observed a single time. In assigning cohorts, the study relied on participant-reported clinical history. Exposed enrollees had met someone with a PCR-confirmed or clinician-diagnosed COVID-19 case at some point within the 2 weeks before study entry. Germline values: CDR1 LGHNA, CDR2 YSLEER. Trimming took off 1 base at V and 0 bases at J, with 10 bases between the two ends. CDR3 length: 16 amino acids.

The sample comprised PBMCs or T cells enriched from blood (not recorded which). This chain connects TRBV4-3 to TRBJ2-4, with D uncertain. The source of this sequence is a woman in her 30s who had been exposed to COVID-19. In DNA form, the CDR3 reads TGCGCCAGCAGCCAAGCTTGGGCATTAGCCAAAAACATTCAGTACTTC. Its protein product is CASSQAWALAKNIQYF.